This T cell receptor (beta chain) was profiled in a study of T cell responses to AZD1222 COVID-19 vaccine (dated by TCRdb to the early 2020s). For the study in its entirety: TCR sequencing covered over 230 trial participants: 200 to 220 given two doses of AZD1222 and 26 given two doses of MenACWY control vaccine. Trial participants were enrolled by age into 18-55, 56-69 and 70-plus year subgroups, with around 150, 28 and 57 TCR-sequenced participants respectively. What the study reported, not specific to this receptor: In the small 56-69-year group, the increase in depth fell short of significance, most likely because of low power. Participants were mostly white British, with more females than males. The authors suggested clonal diversity may have been underestimated. Conclusions about previously exposed vaccinees were limited because only six or seven AZD1222 recipients were SARS-CoV-2 seropositive at baseline. Nearly half of unique spike-specific TCRs reportedly recognized epitopes outside regions mutated in the B.1.351 and B.1.1.7 variants. After two AZD1222 doses, both the breadth and the depth of spike-specific TCRs were significantly higher than at day 0 and than in MenACWY recipients. Because no day 14 peak-response samples were available, repertoires were characterized only after the peak T cell response. Vaccine-associated CD4 TCRs spanned the whole spike protein, with dominant responses in regions 160-218 and 743-854.

The sample's time point label, decoded: about 28 days (+/-7) after the second vaccine dose. AZD1222 recipients given second doses at about 4 weeks or at about 12 weeks were pooled, since spike-specific TCR depth and breadth were not found to differ between the two schedules. The vaccinee samples were drawn from two UK trials, COV001 and COV002, one of which was a single-blind randomized controlled phase 2/3 trial testing AZD1222 (ChAdOx1 nCoV-19) in healthy adults. For TCRbeta chain sequencing, PBMC samples were collected from trial participants at day 0 and at day 28 after the second dose. From the germline V gene (reference sequence), CDR1 is SGHNT and CDR2 is YYREEE. V is shortened by 4 bases, J by 4 bases, and the region joining them spans 8 bases. Spanning cysteine to phenylalanine, the CDR3 consists of 13 amino acids. This entry keeps only the CDR3 DNA: 39 bases, framed from base 1. The CDR3 regions of human TCRbeta chains were analyzed by immunosequencing. On the study's bioinformatics: Repertoire TCRs were matched against a reference library of SARS-CoV-2-specific TCRs generated with the MIRA antigen-specificity platform. Breadth meant the fraction of unique TCRs that were SARS-CoV-2-associated, whereas depth meant the fraction of total T cells that were SARS-CoV-2-associated. Using the MIRA data, each spike-specific TCR was mapped to the spike region that the TCR reacts to and placed in a CD4 or CD8 class. Log10-transformed breadth and depth values were compared by one-way ANOVA with Sidak's multiple comparisons tests. Imported from immuneACCESS, the table was reduced by TCRdb to in-frame sequences with V and J called. These copies leave out some clones; in studies compared against another copy, an unresolved V gene accounts for under half, and the cause of the remainder is not known. V, J and clone size are taken as reported in that table, and D and trimming were inferred from the DNA itself. The sample table shows more than 65,000 clones, and approximately 87% are seen once. Clones ranked in the top ten supply approximately 25% of the sample.

Comments on this clone: This clone's antigen is unknown. Base quality data are lacking; no much larger clone is found one base away.

This receptor chain uses TRBV5-4 and TRBJ1-4; the D gene cannot be named for sure. The TCR sequence derives from an adult who received the AZD1222 COVID-19 vaccine. The sample was peripheral blood, taken 28 days after the second AZD1222 dose. CDR3 loop: CASSEQYNEKLFF. The nucleotides read TGTGCCAGCAGCGAGCAGTATAATGAAAAACTGTTTTTT.